This TCR beta chain was captured by sequencing in a study of esophageal squamous cell carcinoma under preoperative chemotherapy. Germline values: CDR1 SGHTA, CDR2 FQGNSA. This CDR3 has 16 residues. Study-wide findings and caveats: After chemotherapy, TCR diversity rose significantly in peripheral T cells but not in tumor-infiltrating lymphocytes. After paclitaxel-nedaplatin, abundant clones were more likely to contract than amplify.

Using its own MiXCR run on the PCR reads, TCRdb lists one record per CDR3 protein. The sample lists roughly 30,000 distinct CDR3 sequences, roughly 48% occurring once. This clonotype has just one count. Its target is unknown. The junction differs from germline at one of its ends, possibly a read error. Time point of the sample: before preoperative PTX-NDP chemotherapy. Patients received paclitaxel-nedaplatin as preoperative chemotherapy before surgery. The specimen was obtained from a patient given preoperative chemotherapy. The J gene is TRBJ2-5, the V gene TRBV7-2, with D possibly being TRBD1 or TRBD2 (6 bases each). This TCR was recovered from a human donor with esophageal squamous cell carcinoma. The donor label of this sample is uncertain. CDR3 amino acids: CASTWAGGGDQEIQYF. The DNA of the CDR3 is TGTGCCAGCACGTGGGCCGGGGGCGGTGACCAAGAGATCCAGTACTTC.